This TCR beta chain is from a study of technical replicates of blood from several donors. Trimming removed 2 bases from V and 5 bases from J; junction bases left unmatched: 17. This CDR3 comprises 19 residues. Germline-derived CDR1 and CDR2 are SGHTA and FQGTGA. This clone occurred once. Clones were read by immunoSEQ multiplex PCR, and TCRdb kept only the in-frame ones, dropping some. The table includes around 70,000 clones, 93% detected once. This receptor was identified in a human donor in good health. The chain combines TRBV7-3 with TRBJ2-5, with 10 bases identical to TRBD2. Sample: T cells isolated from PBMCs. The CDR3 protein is CASSLRGGPAGGPGETQYF. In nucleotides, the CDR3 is TGTGCCAGCAGCTTACGAGGGGGGCCAGCGGGGGGGCCGGGGGAGACCCAGTACTTC.